The 31 T cell receptor beta chains below come from one sample, sequenced in a study of CXCR3-negative and CXCR3-positive naive CD8 T cells (dated by TCRdb to the late 2010s). What the authors observed across the whole study: TRB CDR3s from CXCR3-positive naive cells showed higher hydrophobicity (lower Kidera factor 4), lower energy, and higher strength and volume indices than CXCR3-negative naive cells.

Sequencing instrument: NextSeq 550. The Human TCR Profiling Kit (MiLaboratory) was used to make UMI-labeled 5' RACE TRB cDNA libraries. TCRdb reprocessed the reads and provides one entry for every CDR3 protein sequence; no DNA is given. The sample table on file contains around 63,000 distinct CDR3 sequences. The top ten clones comprise 4.8% of the sample. No antigen is known for these receptors. The specimen was naive CXCR3+ CD8+ T cells from blood. The meaning of the sample's cell subset or site label: CD45RO-CCR7+CD27+CD95- naive CD8+ T cells expressing CXCR3 (TNR3+). The receptors were sampled from a human donor in good health. Some clones in this sample may be carry-over from other donors' samples.

This chain links TRBV29-1 with TRBJ1-2; no DNA is available, so the TRBD1 call from TCRdb remains unchecked. Per germline, CDR1 SQVTM and CDR2 ANQGSEA. The length of the CDR3 is 15 residues. The CDR3 sequence: CSVDQGASVDYGYTF.

This chain links TRBV29-1 with TRBJ1-1; TCRdb indicates TRBD1, and absent DNA this call remains unverified. This CDR3 has 11 amino acids. Germline V gives CDR1 SQVTM, CDR2 ANQGSEA. The CDR3 protein is CSVEQGTEAFF.

This chain joins TRBV9 and TRBJ1-2; TCRdb outputs TRBD1, but without DNA this stays unchecked. The CDR3 extends over 15 amino acids. Germline CDR1 is SGDLS and CDR2 is YYNGEE. The CDR3 here is CASSVEPGTNYGYTF. The full variable domain, with the rest looked up from reference TRBV9 and TRBJ1-2, is DSGVTQTPKHLITATGQRVTLRCSPRSGDLSVYWYQQSLDQGLQFLIQYYNGEERAKGNILERFSAQQFPDLHSELNLSSLELGDSALYFCASSVEPGTNYGYTFGSGTRLTVV.

The CDR3 is CASSLAGLSYEQYF. The chain recombines TRBV7-6 with TRBJ2-7; checking the TCRdb D call of TRBD2 is not possible without DNA. This CDR3 contains 14 residues. Germline values: CDR1 SGHVS, CDR2 FNYEAQ. The entire variable domain, with the rest obtained from reference TRBV7-6 and TRBJ2-7, is as follows: GAGVSQSPRYKVTKRGQDVALRCDPISGHVSLYWYRQALGQGPEFLTYFNYEAQQDKSGLPNDRFSAERPEGSISTLTIQRTEQRDSAMYRCASSLAGLSYEQYFGPGTRLTVT.

The rearrangement joins TRBV29-1 to TRBJ2-1; the D call of TRBD2 rests on TCRdb alone, since no DNA is present to check it. The V gene's germline CDR1 is SQVTM and CDR2 ANQGSEA. The CDR3 is made up of 15 amino acids. CDR3 sequence: CSVDKAASGYNEQFF.

The chain is built from TRBV6-2 or TRBV6-3 and TRBJ2-3; TCRdb's D call, TRBD1, is unchecked because there is no DNA. The CDR3 extends over 15 amino acids. Germline CDR1 and CDR2: MNHEY and SVGEGT. The CDR3 sequence is CASSYQDRVGDTQYF.

The V gene is TRBV7-9, the J gene TRBJ2-7; the TCRdb call, TRBD1, lacks DNA for checking. This CDR3 comprises 14 residues. The V gene's germline CDR1 is SEHNR and CDR2 FQNEAQ (reference sequence). The CDR3 loop is CASIDGTPDYEQYF.

The chain employs TRBV19 and TRBJ2-1. Germline V lookup: CDR1 LNHDA, CDR2 SQIVND (reference sequence). This CDR3 is 17 amino acids long. The CDR3: CASSIGEGWSSYNEQFF.

J is TRBJ2-1 and V is TRBV7-3; TCRdb's D gene call, TRBD1, goes unchecked for lack of DNA. Germline assignment: CDR1 SGHTA and CDR2 FQGTGA. The CDR3 has 16 residues. Here the CDR3 reads CASSSGNVPGYNEQFF.

The chain combines TRBV2 with TRBJ2-7. CDR1 is SNHLY, CDR2 FYNNEI, per germline. The CDR3 is made up of 11 amino acids. This CDR3 is CASSDAYEQYF.

This chain joins TRBV20-1 and TRBJ2-7; the D call of TRBD1 rests on TCRdb alone, since no DNA is present to check it. CDR1 and CDR2 (germline): DFQATT, SNEGSKA (reference sequence). This CDR3 spans 13 amino acids. CDR3 in amino acids: CSARATGFYEQYF.

The chain links TRBV7-9 to TRBJ1-2; there is no DNA to check the TCRdb D call of TRBD1. CDR1 SEHNR and CDR2 FQNEAQ come from the germline V gene (reference sequence). The CDR3 is 11 amino acids. The CDR3 protein is CASSFEGGYTF.

The chain links TRBV29-1 to TRBJ2-7. Germline V gene data show CDR1 as SQVTM and CDR2 as ANQGSEA. CDR3 length: 12 amino acids. CDR3 sequence: CSVDGGAYEQYF.

V usage is TRBV2 and J usage is TRBJ2-1; TCRdb reports TRBD1, a call that lacks DNA to check it against. This CDR3 is 14 amino acids long. The germline V gene has CDR1 SNHLY and CDR2 FYNNEI. The CDR3 loop is CASNSASSYNEQFF.

This chain links TRBV29-1 with TRBJ2-3; TCRdb's assignment of TRBD1 cannot be checked, as there is no DNA. The germline gives CDR1 SQVTM, CDR2 ANQGSEA. CDR3 length equals 15 residues. This CDR3 reads CSARGGGGPTDTQYF.

The gene calls are TRBV14 and TRBJ1-1. Germline CDR1 is SGHDN and CDR2 is FVKESK. CDR3 size: 15 residues. The CDR3 sequence is CASSRSGVDGTEAFF. The variable domain in full, with the rest retrieved from reference TRBV14 and TRBJ1-1, is EAGVTQFPSHSVIEKGQTVTLRCDPISGHDNLYWYRRVMGKEIKFLLHFVKESKQDESGMPNNRFLAERTGGTYSTLKVQPAELEDSGVYFCASSRSGVDGTEAFFGQGTRLTVV.

The chain has TRBV29-1 and TRBJ2-3. The CDR3 is 14 amino acids. CDR1 and CDR2 (germline): SQVTM, ANQGSEA. CDR3 sequence reads: CSVVDLRGTDTQYF.

The chain carries TRBV20-1 and TRBJ2-7; the TRBD2 assignment by TCRdb is unverifiable without DNA. Germline CDR1 and CDR2: DFQATT and SNEGSKA (reference sequence). The CDR3 runs 15 residues. CDR3 sequence reads: CSARDSTSESYEQYF.

The gene calls are TRBV7-9 and TRBJ2-7; as DNA is missing, the TRBD1 call by TCRdb cannot be tested. Per the germline V gene, CDR1 is SEHNR and CDR2 is FQNEAQ (reference sequence). The CDR3 loop spans 13 amino acids. The CDR3 is CASSWTRGHEQYF.

The V call is TRBV28, the J call TRBJ2-5; TCRdb lists TRBD1, though no DNA is available to test this call. The V gene's germline CDR1 is MDHEN and CDR2 SYDVKM. The length of the CDR3 is 14 residues. This CDR3 is CASRGLWAKETQYF.

J is TRBJ1-1 and V is TRBV4-3. This CDR3 is 15 amino acids long. Germline V gene sequence: CDR1 LGHNA, CDR2 YSLEER. This chain's CDR3 is CASSQEARMNTEAFF.

The gene calls are TRBV20-1 and TRBJ2-7; the TRBD1 assignment by TCRdb is unverifiable without DNA. Germline CDR1 reads DFQATT; CDR2 reads SNEGSKA (reference sequence). The CDR3 consists of 14 residues. The CDR3 is CSARARSSRYEQYF.

The V and J genes are TRBV7-6 and TRBJ1-3. Germline V gene sequence: CDR1 SGHVS, CDR2 FNYEAQ. This CDR3 comprises 14 residues. CDR3 residues: CASSLAADGNTIYF. The complete variable domain, with remaining parts taken from reference TRBV7-6 and TRBJ1-3, reads GAGVSQSPRYKVTKRGQDVALRCDPISGHVSLYWYRQALGQGPEFLTYFNYEAQQDKSGLPNDRFSAERPEGSISTLTIQRTEQRDSAMYRCASSLAADGNTIYFGEGSWLTVV.

The V call is TRBV29-1, the J call TRBJ2-5; as DNA is missing, the TRBD2 call by TCRdb cannot be tested. CDR1 is SQVTM and CDR2 is ANQGSEA in the germline V gene. This CDR3 has 14 residues. CDR3 loop: CSVLLTSGAETQYF.

The chain employs TRBV7-8 and TRBJ2-5; the TCRdb call, TRBD1, lacks DNA for checking. Per germline, CDR1 SGHVS and CDR2 FQNEAQ. The CDR3 runs 15 residues. The CDR3 reads CASSLGTGSMETQYF.

The CDR3 sequence is CASTRGRRDTGTYNEQFF. The chain couples TRBV23-1 to TRBJ2-1; the TCRdb call, TRBD1, lacks DNA for checking. TRBV23-1 is designated an ORF whose function remains uncertain. CDR3 length: 18 residues.

The rearrangement uses TRBV20-1 and TRBJ2-7. The CDR3 covers 13 residues. In germline, CDR1 is DFQATT, CDR2 SNEGSKA (reference sequence). The CDR3 loop reads CNARGREGFEQYF.

This chain uses TRBV30 with TRBJ2-2. The germline V gene has CDR1 GTSNPN and CDR2 SVGIG (reference sequence). This CDR3 has 13 amino acids. The CDR3 here is CAWSVVITGELFF.

The chain joins TRBV29-1 to TRBJ2-5; TCRdb names TRBD2, which stays unverified in the absence of DNA. The CDR3 has 13 amino acids. CDR1 SQVTM and CDR2 ANQGSEA come from the germline V gene. CDR3: CSVLAGFQETQYF. Using reference TRBV29-1 and TRBJ2-5 for the parts outside the CDR3, the full variable domain is SAVISQKPSRDICQRGTSLTIQCQVDSQVTMMFWYRQQPGQSLTLIATANQGSEATYESGFVIDKFPISRPNLTFSTLTVSNMSPEDSSIYLCSVLAGFQETQYFGPGTRLLVL.

The V and J genes are TRBV7-9 and TRBJ2-7. This CDR3 comprises 12 residues. Germline V gene data show CDR1 as SEHNR and CDR2 as FQNEAQ (reference sequence). CDR3 region: CASSFGVYEQYF.

This chain links TRBV20-1 with TRBJ2-5; TCRdb's D call, TRBD2, is unchecked because there is no DNA. The CDR3 is 17 amino acids. In germline, CDR1 is DFQATT, CDR2 SNEGSKA (reference sequence). CDR3 protein: CSARAGLAGGPFETQYF.